This T cell receptor (beta chain) was profiled in a study of CD8+ T cells in alopecia areata (dated by TCRdb to 2017 to 2018). At the level of the whole study: The treated patients, all with moderate-to-severe alopecia areata, were enrolled in an open-label pilot trial of oral tofacitinib given at 5 to 10 mg twice daily. Tofacitinib was given for 6 to 18 months, followed by 6 months of follow-up off drug to assess delayed response and recurrence. Disease severity in treated patients was measured with the SALT score, which quantifies the percentage of affected scalp surface area. In both human patients and the C3H/HeJ mouse model, the study applied high-throughput TCRbeta sequencing to look at T cell clonal expansion in alopecia areata. Human TCRbeta sequencing covered scalp tissue and sorted CD4+ and CD8+ peripheral blood T cells from patchy and totalis/universalis alopecia areata patients and healthy controls. Tofacitinib-treated patients had biopsies at baseline and at 4 and 24 weeks of treatment, with a later scalp biopsy in several patients. Scalp clonality was compared across normal scalp (n=4), patchy alopecia areata scalp (n=8), and alopecia totalis/universalis scalp (n=8). The RNA source kit depended on sample type: the PAXgene miRNA kit for fixed scalp, the miRNeasy kit for PBMCs, and the RNeasy kit for mouse skin. immunoSEQ multiplex PCR using 35 Vbeta forward primers and 13 Jbeta reverse primers was used to amplify TCRbeta CDR3 regions.

The sample's time point label, in plain terms: roughly 24 weeks on oral tofacitinib. Sample treatment or condition, as interpreted from the label and publication: oral pan-JAK inhibitor, 5-10 mg twice daily. Lesional scalp punch biopsies and peripheral blood were collected from alopecia areata patients. PBMCs were isolated by density centrifugation and stained for CD3, CD4 and CD8, after which CD4+ and CD8+ T cells were sorted on a FACSAria. The library was built by means of the immunoSEQ multiplex PCR assay. To provide template for TCR sequencing, every sample had RNA extracted and reverse transcribed into cDNA. First-strand cDNA was synthesized with SuperScript III using a 2:1 mix of oligo-dT and random hexamers. Amplification bias was assessed with a synthetic immune receptor repertoire, and residual bias was removed computationally. The original methods were these. Raw reads were preprocessed for error removal, and CDR3 was defined according to IMGT conventions as running from the conserved cysteine to phenylalanine. To get clonality, Shannon entropy was normalized by log2 of the number of productive unique TCRs and the result was subtracted from 1. Whether each scalp clone was CD4 or CD8 was inferred by checking scalp TCRbeta sequences against the CD4 and CD8 repertoires from sorted blood. TCRdb holds this immuneACCESS table with in-frame rearrangements only. Some clones are missing; in checked studies, unresolved V genes explain under half, and the rest has no known cause. V, J and clone size reflect that table, while D and trimming were determined from the DNA. Within this sample are roughly 200,000 clones, with under 60% of them counted one time only. In total, the top ten clones hold roughly 12% of the sample.

Trimming leaves V shorter by 2 bases and J shorter by 8 bases, with the junction holding 11 bases beyond the gene matches. Reading from cysteine to phenylalanine, the CDR3 counts 16 amino acids. Only the CDR3 DNA stays, 48 bases, in frame from base 1. CDR1 and CDR2, per the germline V gene (reference sequence), are SEHNR and FQNEAQ. The research as a whole found: During tofacitinib treatment, many expanded lesional clones stuck around in both scalp and blood, and this persistence may partly explain why relapse happens after treatment is stopped. Unlike mouse skin, where gammadelta T cells dominate, normal human skin contains resident alphabeta T cells that get sequenced too, which complicates analysis of the scalp TCR repertoire. Compared with mice, TCR sequences shared between patients were less clear, possibly partly because of HLA diversity across the patient population. Higher clonality and more expanded CD8+ clones were observed in lesional scalp than in normal scalp, particularly in alopecia totalis/universalis, a finding suggestive of antigenic drive. Tofacitinib significantly lowered scalp clonality and the number of expanded CD8+ clones among the top 100 scalp clones. Because the treated cohort was small and had only one nonresponder, larger studies are needed to examine links between baseline CD8+ expansion and response.

This clone appeared a few times. No cognate antigen has been identified for it. The sample holds no much larger clone one base away, and base qualities are not on file. The sequence derives from a human donor with alopecia areata. The sequence is built from TRBV7-9 and TRBJ2-2; TRBD2 matches 7 bases in the middle. The sample was CD8+ T cells sorted from blood, taken at week 24, from a patient treated with tofacitinib. DNA sequence: TGTGCCAGCAGCTTAACGCCCCGACTAGCCGCAGGGGAGCTGTTTTTT. Protein translation: CASSLTPRLAAGELFF. Full variable domain (CDR3 extended with the reference TRBV7-9 and TRBJ2-2 proteins): DTGVSQNPRHKITKRGQNVTFRCDPISEHNRLYWYRQTLGQGPEFLTYFQNEAQLEKSRLLSDRFSAERPKGSFSTLEIQRTEQGDSAMYLCASSLTPRLAAGELFFGEGSRLTVL.